The 20 T cell receptor beta chains given below trace back to one sample, sequenced in a study of early T cells in non-severe SARS-CoV-2 infection (dated by TCRdb to about 2021). Libraries came from 5' RACE. The sample was run on a NextSeq 500. The public reads were reprocessed in TCRdb via fastp at Q25 and MiXCR, keeping in-frame beta chains. Identical CDR3 proteins give one entry, which carries the most common genes and DNA. The sample data list about 49,000 distinct CDR3 sequences, and less than 7.5% of these were observed just once. About 3% of the sample is held by the ten biggest clonotypes. Sequencing was performed on whole blood, taken at baseline. The receptor set was obtained from an adult who was a healthcare worker with PCR-confirmed SARS-CoV-2 infection or an uninfected control (not recorded which).

The chain combines TRBV7-2 with TRBJ2-1, with unresolved D. Germline V gene data show CDR1 as SGHTA and CDR2 as FQGNSA. Trimming left V 5 bases short and J 9 bases short, with 17 bases between. The CDR3 runs to 14 residues. CDR3 sequence: CASSTATFSPEQFF. The CDR3 nucleotides are TGTGCCAGCAGCACGGCGACTTTTTCCCCTGAGCAGTTCTTC.

This clonotype has only a few counts. The rearrangement joins TRBV4-3 to TRBJ2-7; TRBD1 agrees at 7 bases. Trimming cost V 1 base and J 2 bases; bases outside gene matches: 2. The germline gives CDR1 LGHNA, CDR2 YSLEER. The CDR3 is 14 residues long. The DNA for the CDR3 is TGCGCCAGCAGCCAAGGACAGGGAGCCTACGAGCAGTACTTC. Amino acids: CASSQGQGAYEQYF.

This clonotype was observed many times. The V call is TRBV5-6, the J call TRBJ2-4, with 9 bases aligning to TRBD1. In germline, CDR1 is SGHDT, CDR2 YYEEEE. The V segment lost 6 bases and the J segment 4 bases; nucleotides outside the gene matches: 11. The CDR3 runs to 16 residues. The CDR3 is CASIPSSGTGKNIQYF. The DNA of the CDR3 is TGTGCCAGCATCCCAAGCTCCGGGACAGGGAAAAACATTCAGTACTTC.

V gene TRBV11-2 combines with J gene TRBJ2-2; D unresolved. The germline V gene encodes CDR1 SGHAT and CDR2 FQNNGV. Trimming took 3 bases from V and 2 from J, leaving 4 bases between them. This CDR3 contains 13 residues. In DNA form, the CDR3 reads TGTGCCAGCAGCTTGATTAACACCGGGGAGCTGTTTTTT. This codes for CASSLINTGELFF.

This clonotype was seen many times. The chain employs TRBV4-1 and TRBJ2-7, with 9 bases aligning to TRBD2. The CDR3 contains 15 residues. From germline, CDR1 is MGHRA and CDR2 YSYEKL. J lost 2 bases, V lost 4 bases, and 6 bases had no gene match. The CDR3 sequence: CASSRLAGETYEQYF. In nucleotides, the CDR3 is TGCGCCAGCAGCCGATTAGCGGGGGAAACCTACGAGCAGTACTTC.

This clonotype occurred many times. The genes are TRBV13 and TRBJ1-1, with a weak D call TRBD1 (5 bases). Germline CDR1 and CDR2: PRHDT and FYEKMQ (reference sequence). The V end lost 3 bases, the J end lost 8 bases, and 22 bases lay between the germline ends. The CDR3 totals 16 residues. The CDR3 is CASSLVTGTTNREAFF. The CDR3 DNA sequence: TGTGCCAGCAGCTTGGTAACCGGGACGACGAACCGGGAAGCTTTCTTT.

At least ten counts were recorded for this clonotype. The rearrangement links TRBV28 to TRBJ2-2; D gene unclear. This CDR3 has 12 amino acids. Germline V CDR1 and CDR2: MDHEN, SYDVKM. Trimming took 6 bases from V and 1 from J, leaving 3 bases between them. CDR3 residues: CASSENTGELFF. CDR3 DNA: TGTGCCAGCAGCGAGAACACCGGGGAGCTGTTTTTT. Drawing the rest from reference TRBV28 and TRBJ2-2, the complete variable domain is DVKVTQSSRYLVKRTGEKVFLECVQDMDHENMFWYRQDPGLGLRLIYFSYDVKMKEKGDIPEGYSVSREKKERFSLILESASTNQTSMYLCASSENTGELFFGEGSRLTVL.

This clonotype appeared many times. V usage is TRBV7-9 and J usage is TRBJ1-5; no clear D. This CDR3 contains 15 residues. The germline gives CDR1 SEHNR, CDR2 FQNEAQ (reference sequence). Trimming left V 4 bases short and J 0 bases short, with 10 bases between. CDR3 in DNA: TGTGCCAGCAGCTCTACTGGCGGTAGCAATCAGCCCCAGCATTTT. Translation: CASSSTGGSNQPQHF.

This clonotype was picked up a small number of times. The chain is built from TRBV29-1 and TRBJ2-3; 10 bases are a match to TRBD1. V dropped 5 bases and J dropped 3; count of bases not matched to a gene: 5. Germline CDR1 and CDR2: SQVTM and ANQGSEA. The CDR3 totals 14 residues. DNA for the CDR3: TGCAGCGTTAACCGGGACAGGGGAACAGATACGCAGTATTTT. Encoded protein: CSVNRDRGTDTQYF.

The V gene is TRBV12-3 or TRBV12-4, the J gene TRBJ2-5, with D tentatively TRBD2 (6 bases). This CDR3 has 14 amino acids. V gave up 10 bases and J gave up 7 bases, with 22 bases separating them. CDR3 nucleotide sequence: TGTGCCACCGAACCAATCCGGGACTCAGGGACCCAGTACTTC. It translates to CATEPIRDSGTQYF.

The J gene is TRBJ2-1, the V gene TRBV11-2; TRBD2 aligns across 11 bases. Germline V gives CDR1 SGHAT, CDR2 FQNNGV. This CDR3 comprises 16 residues. J was trimmed by 6 bases and V by 1 base; bases with no gene match: 5. The CDR3 nucleotides are TGTGCCAGCAGCTTAGGCCTAGCGGGGGGACTCAATGAGCAGTTCTTC. Translated, it gives CASSLGLAGGLNEQFF.

Regarding this clonotype: A read error is likely, as this CDR3 ends without the conserved phenylalanine or tryptophan. The V and J genes are TRBV7-8 and TRBJ1-2; the D gene is possibly TRBD1 (6 bases). The CDR3 has 14 amino acids. V was trimmed by 1 base and J by 7 bases, leaving 13 bases between them. CDR1 and CDR2 (germline): SGHVS, FQNEAQ. The CDR3 DNA is TGTGCCAGCAGCTTAGAGGGGCGCAGGGGTGGCTACACCCTC. Protein sequence: CASSLEGRRGGYTL.

This clonotype was recorded at least ten times. This chain joins TRBV11-2 and TRBJ2-7; D remains ambiguous. Germline CDR1 and CDR2: SGHAT and FQNNGV. The CDR3 extends over 16 amino acids. The V end was cut by 8 bases, the J end by 0 bases, with 20 bases between. The CDR3 protein is CASEPQRRHLSYEQYF. Written as DNA, the CDR3 is TGTGCCAGCGAGCCCCAAAGGCGGCACCTCTCCTACGAGCAGTACTTC.

The sample holds many counts of this clonotype. The rearrangement links TRBV12-3 or TRBV12-4 to TRBJ2-7; TRBD2 aligns across 8 bases. Germline trimming cut 3 bases from V and 5 bases from J; bases unmatched to any gene: 9. The CDR3 spans 15 residues. The CDR3 sequence is CASSFGGAIGNEQYF. DNA of the CDR3: TGTGCCAGCAGTTTCGGGGGGGCAATTGGAAACGAGCAGTACTTC.

This clonotype was seen repeatedly, ten times or more. The gene calls are TRBV6-1 and TRBJ1-5; TRBD1 is a possible D gene (5 bases). CDR1 is MNHNS and CDR2 is SASEGT in the germline V gene. Trimming took 1 base from V and 3 from J, leaving 13 bases between them. The CDR3 is 16 residues long. This CDR3 is CASSEGFRGNNQPQHF. The CDR3 coding sequence is TGTGCCAGCAGTGAAGGCTTCCGGGGCAACAATCAGCCCCAGCATTTT.

The sample holds many counts of this clonotype. V and J are TRBV10-3 and TRBJ2-2, with 7 bases matching TRBD1. The V gene's germline CDR1 is ENHRY and CDR2 SYGVKD. CDR3 size: 13 residues. The V segment lost 7 bases and the J segment 4 bases; nucleotides outside the gene matches: 3. This CDR3 is CAINTGVTGELFF. The CDR3 region has the DNA TGTGCCATCAACACAGGGGTCACCGGGGAGCTGTTTTTT.

This clonotype showed up many times. The V call is TRBV6-2 or TRBV6-3, the J call TRBJ1-6; tentative D call: TRBD1 (6 bases). Germline V CDR1 and CDR2: MNHEY, SVGEGT. V was trimmed by 6 bases and J by 4 bases, leaving 16 bases between them. CDR3 length: 16 residues. The CDR3 region is CASSNAADSYNSPLHF. In nucleotides, the CDR3 is TGTGCCAGCAGCAACGCGGCGGACAGTTATAATTCACCCCTCCACTTT.

The chain employs TRBV5-1 and TRBJ2-1; weak D call: TRBD2 (6 bases). CDR1 is SGHRS, CDR2 YFSETQ, per germline. CDR3 size: 15 residues. V lost 1 base to trimming and J lost 0 bases, with 8 bases between them. The CDR3 protein is CASSLLGGSYNEQFF. CDR3 nucleotides: TGCGCCAGCAGCTTGTTGGGGGGCTCCTACAATGAGCAGTTCTTC.

This rearrangement joins TRBV7-8 to TRBJ2-3, with 8 bases matching TRBD1. From germline, CDR1 is SGHVS and CDR2 FQNEAQ. V shed 5 bases, J shed 6 bases, and the junction held 7 bases outside the gene matches. This CDR3 is built from 14 residues. This CDR3 is CASSPDRGRDTQYF. The CDR3 nucleotides read TGTGCCAGCAGCCCCGACAGGGGAAGGGATACGCAGTATTTT.

The chain joins TRBV7-2 to TRBJ2-4; a weak D match, TRBD1 (5 bases). The V gene lost 1 base and the J gene lost 0 bases, with 10 bases spanning the gap. The length of the CDR3 is 16 residues. The germline V gene encodes CDR1 SGHTA and CDR2 FQGNSA. CDR3 bases: TGTGCCAGCAGCTTAGGATCAGGGCTAGCCAAAAACATTCAGTACTTC. It specifies CASSLGSGLAKNIQYF.